The source of this T cell receptor (beta chain) is a study of metastatic and nonmetastatic thyroid tumors (dated by TCRdb to the early 2020s). The study in broad terms: For patients with malignant and with benign thyroid disease, the researchers compared repertoires between peripheral blood samples and tumor or nodule tissue samples. The study at large found these results: TCR beta diversity was reported as significantly higher in malignant tumors than in benign nodules, in both blood and tumor samples.

The library was obtained by PCR. The sequencing machine was an Illumina HiSeq 4000. High-throughput sequencing was used to profile the TCR beta-chain CDR3 region of each patient. Per the original workflow: Drawing on CDR3 differences between clinicopathological groups, the researchers built a classifier meant to tell apart patients with distant-metastatic papillary thyroid cancer. Repertoire diversity was assessed with the Shannon index, and tumor-blood repertoire similarity with the Morisita-Horn index. The public sequencing data were trimmed at Q25 with fastp and processed into clonotypes with MiXCR by TCRdb, which kept only in-frame beta chains. These V and J calls are TCRdb output, not the study's own analysis. A total of 30,000 to 35,000 clones appear in this sample, roughly 36% of them only once. The top ten constitute roughly 22% of the sample. No patient had received any treatment before thyroid surgery. Using T-cell receptor beta sequencing, the study looked back at clinical samples from patients collected from about 2011 to 2018.

At the junction V is shortened by 1 base and J by 1 base, with 10 bases in between. The germline V gene gives CDR1 as SGHAT and CDR2 as FQNNGV. The CDR3 contains 16 residues, cysteine and phenylalanine counted. Only CDR3 DNA is held: 48 bases, read in frame from base 1. On this clone itself: It has no known antigen specificity. Base qualities were left out, and no much larger clone turns up one base away.

This clonotype originated in a female donor with papillary thyroid cancer or a benign thyroid nodule (not recorded which). Some clones in this sample may be carry-over from other donors' samples. Sequenced: tumor tissue. The sequence joins TRBV11-2 to TRBJ2-2; the D gene cannot be resolved reliably. Read as DNA, the sequence is TGTGCCAGCAGCTTAGGGGGTAGTAAGAACACCGGGGAGCTGTTTTTT. It translates to CASSLGGSKNTGELFF.